This is a list of T cell receptor beta chains from one sample in a study of cytomegalovirus exposure and HLA in healthy donors. Profiled with immunoSEQ multiplex PCR; TCRdb holds only in-frame clones, not every one. Among more than 95,000 clones listed, about three quarters were seen once. Sequenced sample: PBMCs. The origin of the receptors is a woman in her twenties or thirties in good health and CMV-seronegative. CDR3s include the opening cysteine and the closing phenylalanine or tryptophan. The D gene is left open where the match is weak. Clone sizes are given selectively: once, few, many, or a class where the clone is expanded.

.	TRBD2	TRBV7-8	TRBJ2-2	TGTGCCAGCAGCCCGAGACTAGCGGGGGGGCCGAGGACCGGGGAGCTGTTTTTT	CASSPRLAGGPRTGELFF
.	TRBD2	TRBV5-1	TRBJ2-3	TGCGCCAGCAGCTTGGACGGGAGGGGTTTCACCGATACGCAGTATTTT	CASSLDGRGFTDTQYF
once	.	TRBV7-9	TRBJ2-5	TGTGCCAGCAGCTTATTCGCAGCGGCTCGCCAAGAGACCCAGTACTTC	CASSLFAAARQETQYF
.	TRBD2	TRBV11-2	TRBJ2-3	TGTGCCAGCGCGGGAGTATCGGATACGCAGTATTTT	CASAGVSDTQYF
.	TRBD1	TRBV6-5	TRBJ1-2	TGTGCCTGCGGACAGGGAGGCTATGGCTACACCTTC	CACGQGGYGYTF
.	.	TRBV2	TRBJ1-1	TGTGCCAGCAGTGAATACGGTGAGCTTGAAGCTTTCTTT	CASSEYGELEAFF
once	.	TRBV9	TRBJ2-1	TGTGCCAGCAGCGTGGGAGGCGGGCGCAATGAGCAGTTCTTC	CASSVGGGRNEQFF
.	TRBD1	TRBV19	TRBJ2-7	TGTGCCAGTAGTAGTACCCCCCGGACAGGTTCCTACGAGCAGTACTTC	CASSSTPRTGSYEQYF
.	TRBD1	TRBV5-1	TRBJ2-7	TGCGCCAGCAGCGGACAGGGGGGGTGGGAGCAGTACTTC	CASSGQGGWEQYF
.	TRBD1	TRBV6-6	TRBJ1-1	TGTGCCAGCAGTTTCAGGGGGATGAACACTGAAGCTTTCTTT	CASSFRGMNTEAFF
.	TRBD1	TRBV6-1	TRBJ2-3	TGTGCCAGCAGTGCCCCTCCGGGACAGGGAATAGATACGCAGTATTTT	CASSAPPGQGIDTQYF
.	TRBD1	TRBV7-2	TRBJ2-7	TGTGCCAGCAGCCATTCGACAGGGGAAGGCGAGCAGTACTTC	CASSHSTGEGEQYF
once	TRBD1	TRBV6-5	TRBJ1-5	TGTGCCAGCAGGCCGGGACAGGGTTATCAGCCCCAGCATTTT	CASRPGQGYQPQHF
.	.	TRBV5-1	TRBJ2-5	TGCGCCAGCAGCTTGGTGCAGGGGCAGGGAGAGACCCAGTACTTC	CASSLVQGQGETQYF
.	.	TRBV5-6	TRBJ2-4	TGTGCCAGCAGCTTGGACGGGGAGTTAAACATTCAGTACTTC	CASSLDGELNIQYF
few	.	TRBV25-1	TRBJ1-2	TGTGCCAGCAGTGAAGTAGATGGCTATGGCTACACCTTC	CASSEVDGYGYTF
.	.	TRBV9	TRBJ1-2	TGTGCCAGCAGCCGGGGAGGGGTTGATGGCTACACCTTC	CASSRGGVDGYTF
.	.	TRBV5-1	TRBJ1-2	TGCGCCAGCAGCTACACCCGACAGGCTTTAACTGATGTCTACACCTTC	CASSYTRQALTDVYTF
.	TRBD1	TRBV6-5	TRBJ2-1	TGTGCCAGCAGTTACAAAGGACAGGGACTCAATGAGCAGTTCTTC	CASSYKGQGLNEQFF
once	.	TRBV19	TRBJ1-5	TGTGCCAGTAGTATAGCCAGTAGCAATCAGCCCCAGCATTTT	CASSIASSNQPQHF
.	.	TRBV30	TRBJ1-3	TGTGCCTGGAGTGTTAGAGGACTGTTCTCTGGAAACACCATATATTTT	CAWSVRGLFSGNTIYF
once	TRBD2	TRBV9	TRBJ2-3	TGTGCCAGCAGCGTAGCCGGAGCGGGAGTTGCTGATACGCAGTATTTT	CASSVAGAGVADTQYF
.	.	TRBV5-1	TRBJ2-7	TGCGCCAGCAGCTACACAGGGCGCGAGCAGTACTTC	CASSYTGREQYF
.	.	TRBV4-3	TRBJ2-3	TGCGCCAGCAGCCAAGATCGGCTAGTAGCTAGCGTAGATACGCAGTATTTT	CASSQDRLVASVDTQYF
once	.	TRBV7-9	TRBJ2-4	TGTGCCAGCAGCCCCCTATTAGGGGGTGAAGCCAAAAACATTCAGTACTTC	CASSPLLGGEAKNIQYF
.	TRBD2	TRBV12-5	TRBJ2-1	TGTGCTAGTGGTTTGTTTGGGACTAGAGTGATGAGGGACAATGAGCAGTTCTTC	CASGLFGTRVMRDNEQFF
.	TRBD2	TRBV2	TRBJ2-3	TGTGCCAGCAGTCGCAATAGCGGGAGTGTTACAGATACGCAGTATTTT	CASSRNSGSVTDTQYF
.	TRBD2	TRBV10-3	TRBJ2-1	TGTGCCATCAGTGACGGCGGGAGCTCCTACAATGAGCAGTTCTTC	CAISDGGSSYNEQFF
once	.	TRBV18	TRBJ2-2	TGTGCCAGCTCATTTTCAGACACCGGGGAGCTGTTTTTT	CASSFSDTGELFF
once	.	TRBV11-3	TRBJ2-4	TGTGCCAGCCAAGAACGCCCTGCCCCAGGATCCTTAGCCAAAAACATTCAGTACTTC	CASQERPAPGSLAKNIQYF
.	TRBD2	TRBV28	TRBJ2-3	TGTGCCAGCAGTTCCGAGCGGGAGGGCCACACAGATACGCAGTATTTT	CASSSEREGHTDTQYF
.	.	TRBV6-6	TRBJ2-7	TGTGCCAGCAGAGACTATATCTACGAGCAGTACTTC	CASRDYIYEQYF
.	TRBD1	TRBV30	TRBJ1-1	TGTGCCTGGGGACAGGGGGCGGACACTGAAGCTTTCTTT	CAWGQGADTEAFF
.	TRBD2	TRBV4-2	TRBJ2-5	TGTGCCAGCAGCCAAAGCGGGGGGGGAGAGACCCAGTACTTC	CASSQSGGGETQYF
.	.	TRBV4-1	TRBJ1-6	TGCGCCAGCAGCCAAGATCCCGGGATGAATTCACCCCTCCACTTT	CASSQDPGMNSPLHF